This T cell receptor beta chain was identified in a study of T cells after yellow fever vaccination. With respect to this clonotype: The antigen remains undetermined. One junction end does not reproduce the germline sequence, and a read error may be involved.

The V gene's germline CDR1 is MNHEY and CDR2 SVGAGI. The CDR3 extends over 18 amino acids. Study-wide points: Among primary-vaccination clones, most reappeared after the booster, at around 97% for CD4 and under 90% for CD8. Among all clonotypes, a small share was observed in both CD4 and CD8 compartments.

TCRdb re-analysed the 5' RACE reads in MiXCR, keeping a single row per CDR3 protein. The table lists some 160,000 distinct CDR3 sequences, approximately 6.8% of them singletons, with approximately 2.4% in the top ten. This TCR came from a man between 18 and 29 years old who received the YFV17D yellow fever vaccine. This sequence joins TRBV6-5 and TRBJ1-3; 8 nucleotides agree with TRBD1. This specimen was CD4+ T cells sorted from PBMCs, taken 5 to 6 days after the first yellow fever vaccination. In DNA form, the CDR3 reads TGTGACAGCAGTTACTCGATCCAGGGGGCAACGGACGGAAACACCATATATTTT. Protein: CDSSYSIQGATDGNTIYF.